This TCR beta chain stems from a study of molecular identifiers for immune sequencing clone quantification. Study outcomes and limitations: Jurkat TCR RNA spiked in from one cell (amid about a million naive cells) was reportedly detectable.

Sorting selected naive CD8 T cells with a CD8+CD4-CCR7+CD45RA+ phenotype. The CDR3 runs to 15 residues. Germline V gene lookup returns CDR1 LGHNA and CDR2 YSLEER. The V and J ends lost 1 base and 2 bases respectively, with 11 bases between them. Each CDR3 protein gets one entry after TCRdb re-called the PCR reads with MiXCR. The sample records some 590,000 distinct CDR3 sequences, less than 30% being singletons. This clonotype was observed a few times. Its antigen remains unknown. The TCR was taken from a human donor in good health. Some libraries in this study had Jurkat cell RNA spiked in. The gene calls are TRBV4-3 and TRBJ2-5; D remains unclear. Sequenced input: naive CD8+ T cells from blood, with Jurkat cell RNA spiked in. This sample's subset: FACS-sorted CD8+CD4-CCR7+CD45RA+ naive T cells. For the CDR3, the DNA is TGCGCCAGCAGCCAAGTGTCCGAGGTTCAAGAGACCCAGTACTTC. The encoded protein is CASSQVSEVQETQYF.